Detailed here is one T cell receptor (beta chain). The data are from a study of control samples from healthy donors and cancer patients. Trimming shortened V by 4 bases and J by 4 bases, and 13 bases separated the two germline ends. Germline V lookup: CDR1 SQVTM, CDR2 ANQGSEA. The CDR3 is 14 residues long. The assay was immunoSEQ multiplex PCR, and TCRdb's table has in-frame clones only and misses some. The table lists 100,000 to 150,000 clones, 75% to 95% of them singletons, with roughly 8.7% in the top ten. The rearrangement uses TRBV29-1 and TRBJ1-4; TRBD1 might be the D (5 bases). This clonotype was obtained from a man younger than 35 in good health. The source material was blood. Here the CDR3 DNA reads TGCAGCGTTGGGCAGGGCGTTAATAATGAAAAACTGTTTTTT. Translated, it gives CSVGQGVNNEKLFF.